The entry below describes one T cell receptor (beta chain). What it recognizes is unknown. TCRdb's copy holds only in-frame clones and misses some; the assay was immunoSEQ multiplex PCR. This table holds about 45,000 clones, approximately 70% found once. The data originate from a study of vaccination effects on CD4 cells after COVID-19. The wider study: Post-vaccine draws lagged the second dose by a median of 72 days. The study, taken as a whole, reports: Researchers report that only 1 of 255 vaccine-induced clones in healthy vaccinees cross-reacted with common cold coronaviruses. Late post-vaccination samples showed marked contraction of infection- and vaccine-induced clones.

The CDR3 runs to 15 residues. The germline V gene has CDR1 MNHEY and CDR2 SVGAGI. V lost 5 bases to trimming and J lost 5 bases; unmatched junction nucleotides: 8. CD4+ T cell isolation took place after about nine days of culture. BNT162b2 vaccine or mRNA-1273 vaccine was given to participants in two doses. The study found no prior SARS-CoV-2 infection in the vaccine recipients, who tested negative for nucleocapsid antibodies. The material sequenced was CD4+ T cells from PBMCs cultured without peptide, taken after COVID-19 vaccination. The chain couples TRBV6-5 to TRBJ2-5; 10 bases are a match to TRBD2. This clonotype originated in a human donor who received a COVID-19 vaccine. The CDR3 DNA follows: TGTGCCAGCAGTCCTCAGCGGGGGGGCCAGGAGACCCAGTACTTC. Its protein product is CASSPQRGGQETQYF.